The clone carrying this T cell receptor (beta chain) was recorded a few times. The source of the sample is a study of blood T cell repertoires in COVID-19. About the study: The United States, Italy and Spain supplied acute and convalescent COVID-19 samples. PBMCs, B-cell-depleted T cells, or T cells provided the cDNA or gDNA that made up the material.

The CDR3 has 14 residues. V lost 3 bases, J lost 3 bases, and 12 bases lay in between. Germline CDR1 reads LNHDA; CDR2 reads SQIVND (reference sequence). Seattle enrolled patients during active infection and tracked them longitudinally. In the source study's methods: The assay estimated nucleated cells by amplifying reference gene primers. Assay: immunoSEQ multiplex PCR; the TCRdb copy retains only in-frame clones and omits some. The DNA was the basis for D and trimming; V, J and clone size are from that table. Among approximately 210,000 clones, 85% to 90% were seen once, and the ten largest hold 9.5% to 13%.

The genes are TRBV19 and TRBJ2-7; no definite D call. What was sequenced was peripheral blood. This clonotype was sampled from a man over 45 with COVID-19, enrolled during active disease. CDR3 sequence: CASSIRYALYEQYF. The CDR3 DNA is TGTGCCAGTAGTATCCGGTATGCCCTCTACGAGCAGTACTTC.